The 7 T cell receptor beta chains below all came from one sample that was sequenced in a study of blood T cells in healthy people across ages. Sample-barcoded 5' priming and a J-beta primer mix drove a second PCR of roughly 6 to 12 cycles. TCRdb reanalysed the 5' RACE reads using MiXCR and keeps one entry per CDR3 protein. The sample lists roughly 1,000,000 distinct CDR3 sequences, less than 25% seen once, with around 0.75% in the top ten. These data were also filed under a second study, of T cells of mothers and their children.

Material: blood. Receptors originate from a girl aged 2 to 9 in good health.

The chain has TRBV28 and TRBJ2-5; D gene uncertain. The J call may be mistaken, given a closer DNA end match to TRBJ2-7. Germline CDR1 and CDR2: MDHEN and SYDVKM. The CDR3 contains 13 residues. CDR3 region: CASSNSTFYEQYF. In nucleotides, the CDR3 is TGTGCCAGCAGTAATTCAACCTTCTACGAGCAGTACTTC.

This rearrangement joins TRBV7-6 to TRBJ2-2, with 8 bases aligning to TRBD1. The V gene end was trimmed by 2 bases and the J gene end by 2 bases; junction bases not matched to a gene: 7. Germline assignment: CDR1 SGHVS and CDR2 FNYEAQ. CDR3 size: 17 residues. CDR3 coding DNA: TGTGCCAGCAGCTTATTCTCCGGACAGGGTAACACCGGGGAGCTGTTTTTT. Translated, it gives CASSLFSGQGNTGELFF.

The chain combines TRBV2 with TRBJ2-1; 7 bases are shared with TRBD1. The junction had 3 bases not matched to a gene; V was cut back by 8 bases and J by 5 bases. The V gene's germline CDR1 is SNHLY and CDR2 FYNNEI. The CDR3 covers 12 residues. CDR3 in amino acids: CASWDRDNEQFF. The CDR3 DNA reads TGTGCCAGCTGGGACAGAGACAATGAGCAGTTCTTC.

The genes are TRBV6-6 and TRBJ1-1; D not resolved. This CDR3 has 13 amino acids. Looked up from germline, CDR1 is MNHNY and CDR2 is SVGAGI (reference sequence). V lost 0 bases and J 8 bases, leaving 10 bases between the germline ends. CDR3 in DNA: TGTGCCAGCAGTTACTCCAAAACAGAGGAAGCTTTCTTT. It is translated as CASSYSKTEEAFF.

This clonotype has ten or more counts. The chain couples TRBV9 to TRBJ2-3; no definite D call. V was cut by 5 bases and J by 6 bases, with 10 bases left in between. Germline CDR1 reads SGDLS; CDR2 reads YYNGEE. This CDR3 comprises 12 residues. The chain's CDR3 is CASSGVADTQYF. DNA of the CDR3: TGTGCCAGCAGTGGGGTTGCCGATACGCAGTATTTT.

This clonotype was observed a few times. The genes are TRBV12-3 or TRBV12-4 and TRBJ2-5, with D uncertain. This CDR3 comprises 15 residues. V dropped 1 base and J dropped 2 bases, with 11 bases sitting between them. Here the CDR3 reads CASSLGVGKQETQYF. In DNA, the CDR3 is TGTGCCAGCAGTTTAGGTGTGGGCAAACAAGAGACCCAGTACTTC.

The rearrangement uses TRBV24-1 and TRBJ2-6; TRBD2 is a possible D gene (5 bases). V gave up 5 bases and J gave up 2 bases, with 9 bases separating them. Germline lookup yields CDR1 KGHDR and CDR2 SFDVKD. The CDR3 consists of 15 residues. The DNA for the CDR3 is TGTGCCACCAGTGCGGGGTTTGCTGGGGCCAACGTCCTGACTTTC. Translation: CATSAGFAGANVLTF.